This T cell receptor beta chain was captured by sequencing in a study of spatial heterogeneity in lung cancer. Study in general: There were consistently more beta-chain sequences detected than alpha-chain sequences.

Documented time point: blood at routine non-recurrence follow-up after resection. In TCRdb, the 5' RACE reads were re-called with MiXCR into one record per CDR3 protein. Of fewer than 50,000 distinct CDR3 sequences in the sample, over 9.5% are singletons; the top ten hold roughly 17%. The TCR was taken from a female donor with early-stage non-small cell lung cancer. The sequencing here drew on PBMCs, taken at follow-up.

The CDR3 bases are TGTGCCAGCAGCCATGAAATCTCTGGGGCCAACGTCCTGACTTTC. Encoded protein: CASSHEISGANVLTF. The chain joins TRBV28 to TRBJ2-6; D ambiguous. Germline V CDR1 and CDR2: MDHEN, SYDVKM. The V and J ends lost 6 bases and 0 bases respectively, with 9 bases between them. The CDR3 consists of 15 residues.